A single sample gave rise to the 30 T cell receptor beta chains below, sequenced in a study of cytomegalovirus exposure and HLA in healthy donors. PCR primers comprised 60 Vbeta and 13 Jbeta primers. The assay was immunoSEQ multiplex PCR, and TCRdb's table has in-frame clones only and misses some. The sample contains more than 90,000 clones, 80% to 85% of which appear only once. The sample comprised PBMCs. These receptors were taken from a man aged 25 to 45 in good health and CMV-seropositive.

The chain recombines TRBV7-9 with TRBJ2-5; the match to TRBD1 covers 9 bases. V lost 4 bases to trimming and J lost 5 bases; unmatched junction nucleotides: 11. The CDR3 has 16 amino acids. Germline-derived CDR1 and CDR2 are SEHNR and FQNEAQ (reference sequence). CDR3 sequence: CASSSGQGLLGETQYF. The CDR3 region has the DNA TGTGCCAGCAGCTCTGGACAGGGGCTCCTCGGGGAGACCCAGTACTTC.

The chain uses TRBV5-6 and TRBJ1-1; the D is unclear. Germline-derived CDR1 and CDR2 are SGHDT and YYEEEE. This CDR3 comprises 14 residues. The ends were cut back, 0 bases at V and 1 base at J, with 7 bases in the middle. CDR3 DNA sequence: TGTGCCAGCAGCTTGGAGCGAGGGAACACTGAAGCTTTCTTT. Residues: CASSLERGNTEAFF.

Details on this clone: The same CDR3 also results from other DNA sequences found in this sample. V gene TRBV9 combines with J gene TRBJ2-1; D call uncertain. CDR1 and CDR2 from the germline V gene are SGDLS and YYNGEE. The V gene lost 0 bases and the J gene lost 6 bases, with 7 bases spanning the gap. This CDR3 is 13 amino acids long. CDR3 in amino acids: CASSVGARNEQFF. The CDR3 nucleotides are TGTGCCAGCAGCGTAGGGGCACGCAATGAGCAGTTCTTC.

The chain links TRBV9 to TRBJ1-4, with D possibly matching TRBD1 (6 bases). With 3 bases removed from V and 8 bases from J, the gap between germline ends came to 17 bases. Germline CDR1 SGDLS, CDR2 YYNGEE. This CDR3 spans 15 amino acids. CDR3 bases: TGTGCCAGCAGCGCTCCTCAGGGGATAAGCGAAAAACTGTTTTTT. Its protein product is CASSAPQGISEKLFF.

The V call is TRBV10-2, the J call TRBJ2-3, with TRBD2 identical over 7 bases. The V and J ends lost 1 base and 4 bases, in that order; junction bases with no gene match: 5. This CDR3 has 15 amino acids. Germline CDR1 reads WSHSY; CDR2 reads SAAADI. The CDR3 region is CASSEFLGGADTQYF. DNA of the CDR3: TGCGCCAGCAGTGAGTTCTTGGGGGGGGCAGATACGCAGTATTTT.

The CDR3 coding sequence is TGTGCCAGCAGACCAATACAGGGGAGAGGAAACACCATATATTTT. Protein product: CASRPIQGRGNTIYF. V usage is TRBV7-9 and J usage is TRBJ1-3; 7 nucleotides line up with TRBD1. Germline CDR1 and CDR2: SEHNR and FQNEAQ (reference sequence). The V gene end was trimmed by 6 bases and the J gene end by 4 bases; junction bases not matched to a gene: 9. The CDR3 is 15 residues long.

This clone was seen a single time. The chain joins TRBV5-1 to TRBJ2-5; a weak D match, TRBD2 (5 bases). V was pared by 0 bases and J by 4 bases, with 13 bases between. This CDR3 contains 15 residues. The germline CDR1 and CDR2 sequences are SGHRS and YFSETQ. CDR3 protein: CASSLDRGIVETQYF. The CDR3, as DNA: TGCGCCAGCAGCTTGGATCGGGGAATAGTAGAGACCCAGTACTTC.

The rearrangement uses TRBV5-1 and TRBJ2-3; 9 bases align to TRBD1. The V segment lost 0 bases and the J segment 5 bases; nucleotides outside the gene matches: 7. Germline V gene sequence: CDR1 SGHRS, CDR2 YFSETQ. This CDR3 has 16 amino acids. The CDR3 bases are TGCGCCAGCAGCTTGGAAGGACAGGGGCCGGTAGATACGCAGTATTTT. Its translation: CASSLEGQGPVDTQYF.

The chain employs TRBV5-6 and TRBJ1-2; 7 bases are shared with TRBD1. The CDR3 is 16 amino acids. Per germline, CDR1 SGHDT and CDR2 YYEEEE. J gave up 2 bases and V 4 bases, and 11 bases lay outside the gene matches. Here the CDR3 reads CASSASGQVWNYGYTF. The CDR3 region has the DNA TGTGCCAGCAGCGCCAGCGGACAGGTCTGGAACTATGGCTACACCTTC.

The chain employs TRBV5-1 and TRBJ2-1; D is unresolved. V was shortened by 0 bases and J by 4 bases, with 14 bases between the two germline ends. This CDR3 spans 16 amino acids. The germline V gene encodes CDR1 SGHRS and CDR2 YFSETQ. This chain's CDR3 is CASSLAGSTYYNEQFF. CDR3 in DNA: TGCGCCAGCAGCTTGGCTGGCTCGACTTATTACAATGAGCAGTTCTTC.

This clone occurred once. The chain combines TRBV28 with TRBJ2-1; 10 bases match TRBD1. CDR3 length equals 14 residues. Germline CDR1 reads MDHEN; CDR2 reads SYDVKM. V shed 5 bases, J shed 6 bases, and the junction held 4 bases outside the gene matches. CDR3 bases: TGTGCCAGCAGTCTCTGGACAGGGGGCAATGAGCAGTTCTTC. The encoded protein is CASSLWTGGNEQFF. The entire variable domain, with the rest obtained from reference TRBV28 and TRBJ2-1, is as follows: DVKVTQSSRYLVKRTGEKVFLECVQDMDHENMFWYRQDPGLGLRLIYFSYDVKMKEKGDIPEGYSVSREKKERFSLILESASTNQTSMYLCASSLWTGGNEQFFGPGTRLTVL.

This chain uses TRBV4-1 with TRBJ1-1; D not certain. CDR1 is MGHRA and CDR2 is YSYEKL in the germline V gene. The CDR3 is 15 amino acids. V gave up 4 bases and J gave up 1 base, with 13 bases separating them. The CDR3 region has the DNA TGCGCCAGCAGCCGCGGACCGGGAGCGAACACTGAAGCTTTCTTT. Its translation: CASSRGPGANTEAFF.

V is TRBV4-2 and J is TRBJ2-1; 13 bases align to TRBD2. The V segment lost 4 bases and the J segment 7 bases; nucleotides outside the gene matches: 10. Looked up from germline, CDR1 is LGHNA and CDR2 is YNFKEQ. This CDR3 has 17 amino acids. The CDR3 DNA reads as TGTGCCAGCAGCCGAAAACTAGCGGGGGGGCTTGAGAATGAGCAGTTCTTC. Translation gives CASSRKLAGGLENEQFF.

V is TRBV5-4 and J is TRBJ2-3; the match to TRBD2 covers 9 bases. The V gene end was trimmed by 5 bases and the J gene end by 0 bases; junction bases not matched to a gene: 7. This CDR3 has 16 residues. Looked up from germline, CDR1 is SGHNT and CDR2 is YYREEE (reference sequence). The CDR3 region has the DNA TGTGCCAGCAGAAGGTCTAGCGGGATAAGCACAGATACGCAGTATTTT. Its translation is CASRRSSGISTDTQYF.

The gene calls are TRBV2 and TRBJ2-2; no reliable D call. V was pared by 8 bases and J by 8 bases, with 9 bases between. Germline V gene lookup returns CDR1 SNHLY and CDR2 FYNNEI. The CDR3 runs 11 residues. The CDR3 DNA is TGTGCCAGCGGTGTCTTTGGGGAGCTGTTTTTT. It encodes CASGVFGELFF.

The V and J genes are TRBV10-3 and TRBJ1-6; tentatively, D is TRBD1 (6 bases). CDR3 length: 14 amino acids. Between the trimmed V and J ends, which lost 6 bases and 6 bases, there was a span of 12 bases. Germline V CDR1 and CDR2: ENHRY, SYGVKD. The CDR3 sequence: CAIRGASGNSPLHF. The CDR3 region has the DNA TGTGCCATCAGGGGGGCTTCCGGTAATTCACCCCTCCACTTT.

This chain connects TRBV20-1 to TRBJ1-2; D possibly corresponds to TRBD1 (5 bases). Germline CDR1 and CDR2: DFQATT and SNEGSKA (reference sequence). The CDR3 has 11 residues. V was clipped by 7 bases and J by 0 bases, with 6 bases between them. CDR3 nucleotide sequence: TGCAGTGGGACATCTAACTATGGCTACACCTTC. It codes for CSGTSNYGYTF.

The chain joins TRBV30 to TRBJ2-1; 9 bases are shared with TRBD1. CDR1 and CDR2 (germline): GTSNPN, SVGIG (reference sequence). V was clipped by 2 bases and J by 9 bases; unmatched bases: 5. The CDR3 covers 13 residues. The CDR3 loop reads CAWSRDRVGEQFF. The CDR3 region has the DNA TGTGCCTGGAGTCGGGACAGGGTGGGTGAGCAGTTCTTC.

This chain uses TRBV9 with TRBJ1-1; no reliable D call. V was trimmed by 3 bases and J by 10 bases, leaving 7 bases between them. The CDR3 contains 10 residues. Germline lookup yields CDR1 SGDLS and CDR2 YYNGEE. CDR3 amino acids: CASSGERAFF. CDR3 nucleotides: TGTGCCAGCAGCGGAGAGCGAGCTTTCTTT.

The rearrangement uses TRBV2 and TRBJ2-3; TRBD1 agrees at 10 bases. CDR1 and CDR2 from the germline V gene are SNHLY and FYNNEI. V lost 6 bases and J lost 6; bases outside the gene matches: 9. The CDR3 consists of 15 residues. Here the CDR3 reads CASSARDRGRDTQYF. The CDR3 coding sequence is TGTGCCAGCAGCGCCCGGGACAGGGGAAGGGATACGCAGTATTTT.

The gene calls are TRBV5-1 and TRBJ2-1; D gene uncertain. The CDR3 extends over 17 amino acids. In germline, CDR1 is SGHRS, CDR2 YFSETQ. The germline V and J ends were trimmed by 1 base and 0 bases, with 14 bases remaining between them. This CDR3 is CASSLLIRFGSYNEQFF. The CDR3 nucleotides are TGCGCCAGCAGCTTGCTGATCAGATTTGGCTCCTACAATGAGCAGTTCTTC.

This clone occurred once. This rearrangement joins TRBV18 to TRBJ1-2; D perhaps matches TRBD1 (6 bases). This CDR3 has 15 residues. V lost 5 bases and J 2 bases, leaving 15 bases between the germline ends. Germline V gene data show CDR1 as KGHSH and CDR2 as LQKENI. CDR3 bases: TGTGCCAGCTCAGTGGGACCGGGACAAAACTATGGCTACACCTTC. Residues: CASSVGPGQNYGYTF.

The V gene is TRBV6-5, the J gene TRBJ2-5; 7 bases agree with TRBD2. V dropped 6 bases and J dropped 8; count of bases not matched to a gene: 12. This CDR3 spans 14 amino acids. CDR1 is MNHEY, CDR2 SVGAGI, per germline. This chain's CDR3 is CASSLLARGSTQYF. For the CDR3, the DNA is TGTGCCAGCAGCCTACTAGCGCGCGGGAGTACCCAGTACTTC.

This clone showed up just a few times. The rearrangement uses TRBV6-1 and TRBJ1-1, with no clear D. The germline CDR1 and CDR2 sequences are MNHNS and SASEGT. CDR3 length: 13 residues. Trimming shortened V by 5 bases and J by 1 base, and 8 bases separated the two germline ends. The CDR3 nucleotides are TGTGCCAGCAGTTTCGAACAGAACACTGAAGCTTTCTTT. Residues: CASSFEQNTEAFF.

The sample holds one count of this clone. The V gene is TRBV5-1, the J gene TRBJ2-7; D unresolved. Trimming cost V 0 bases and J 0 bases, with 7 bases left between them. Germline loops: CDR1 SGHRS, CDR2 YFSETQ. This CDR3 region has 14 residues. In nucleotides, the CDR3 is TGCGCCAGCAGCTTGGTGCCTACCTCCTACGAGCAGTACTTC. Translated, it gives CASSLVPTSYEQYF.

The J gene is TRBJ1-2, the V gene TRBV7-9; 8 positions match TRBD1. The CDR3 spans 13 residues. The germline V gene has CDR1 SEHNR and CDR2 FQNEAQ (reference sequence). The V and J ends lost 5 bases and 3 bases, in that order; junction bases with no gene match: 2. CDR3 protein: CASSGQGYYGYTF. The CDR3 DNA sequence: TGTGCCAGCAGCGGACAGGGCTACTATGGCTACACCTTC.

The chain employs TRBV13 and TRBJ2-1; 12 bases are a match to TRBD2. Germline V gene data show CDR1 as PRHDT and CDR2 as FYEKMQ (reference sequence). The V and J ends lost 3 bases and 9 bases, in that order; junction bases with no gene match: 9. CDR3 length: 16 amino acids. CDR3 coding DNA: TGTGCCAGCAGCTTTCTCCTAGCGGGAGGGAACTTTGAGCAGTTCTTC. Its translation: CASSFLLAGGNFEQFF.

The chain couples TRBV2 to TRBJ1-6, with D hard to call. Germline-derived CDR1 and CDR2 are SNHLY and FYNNEI. This CDR3 comprises 16 residues. V lost 5 bases and J lost 0, with 11 bases in between. The CDR3 nucleotides are TGTGCCAGCAGTAAAATAGAGAGCTCCTATAATTCACCCCTCCACTTT. Amino acids: CASSKIESSYNSPLHF.

The CDR3 coding sequence is TGTGCCACCAGCTCGAAAAGAGGAGGGGGCAAGCAGTTCTTC. Translated: CATSSKRGGGKQFF. The rearrangement joins TRBV15 to TRBJ2-1; TRBD1 is a possible D gene (7 bases). V was shortened by 5 bases and J by 11 bases, with 19 bases between the two germline ends. The CDR3 spans 14 residues. In germline, CDR1 is LNHNV, CDR2 YYDKDF (reference sequence).

The CDR3 sequence: CASSSGRDRDSNEQYF. In DNA, the CDR3 is TGTGCCAGCAGCTCGGGCCGGGACAGGGATTCCAACGAGCAGTACTTC. The rearrangement uses TRBV7-6 and TRBJ2-7; TRBD1 agrees at 9 bases. This CDR3 contains 16 residues. J gave up 5 bases and V 4 bases, and 12 bases lay outside the gene matches. CDR1 and CDR2 (germline): SGHVS, FNYEAQ.